Below are 30 T cell receptor beta chains sequenced from a single sample in a study of metastatic and nonmetastatic thyroid tumors. TCRdb reprocessed the PCR reads via MiXCR. The sample has under 30,000 clones, roughly 20% seen once. None of the patients had undergone any treatment ahead of thyroid surgery. Sequenced sample: blood. These receptors all come from a female donor with papillary thyroid cancer or a benign thyroid nodule (not recorded which). Some clones in this sample may be carry-over from other donors' samples.

The table lists this clone with many counts. V and J are TRBV4-1 and TRBJ1-2; TRBD1 aligns across 8 bases. The J segment lost 8 bases and the V segment lost 2 bases, leaving 13 bases of the junction unmatched. This CDR3 comprises 16 residues. Germline CDR1 MGHRA, CDR2 YSYEKL. This CDR3 is CASSQPTWTGPWGYTF. The CDR3 nucleotides read TGCGCCAGCAGCCAACCTACCTGGACAGGGCCGTGGGGCTACACCTTC.

This clone was observed many times. A clone one base away is much larger, so this may be a read error. The CDR3: CAWSQGGSNQPQHF. In nucleotides, the CDR3 is TGTGCCTGGAGTCAGGGTGGGAGCAATCAGCCCCAGCATTTT. V is TRBV30 and J is TRBJ1-5, with D possibly matching TRBD1 (5 bases). The germline V and J ends were trimmed by 2 bases and 1 base, with 9 bases remaining between them. The CDR3 length is 14 residues. Germline V gene sequence: CDR1 GTSNPN, CDR2 SVGIG (reference sequence).

This clone was seen at least ten times. Different DNA sequences within this sample yield the same CDR3. V is TRBV5-1 and J is TRBJ2-2; D may be TRBD2 (5 bases). Germline values: CDR1 SGHRS, CDR2 YFSETQ. The germline V and J ends were trimmed by 8 bases and 8 bases, with 13 bases remaining between them. The CDR3 loop spans 12 amino acids. CDR3: CASSDPGGELFF. The CDR3 DNA reads as TGCGCCAGTAGCGACCCGGGAGGGGAGCTGTTTTTT.

The chain uses TRBV19 and TRBJ1-2, with TRBD1 as a possible D gene (6 bases). Trimming took 4 bases from V and 0 from J, leaving 15 bases between them. The V gene's germline CDR1 is LNHDA and CDR2 SQIVND (reference sequence). CDR3 size: 16 residues. CDR3 sequence reads: CASSKETGAANYGYTF. The CDR3 DNA sequence: TGTGCCAGTAGTAAGGAAACGGGGGCAGCTAACTATGGCTACACCTTC.

The table lists this clone with a few counts. The chain uses TRBV6-1 and TRBJ2-5, with a tentative D call TRBD1 (6 bases). The CDR3 spans 14 residues. With 1 base removed from V and 5 bases from J, the gap between germline ends came to 11 bases. Germline lookup yields CDR1 MNHNS and CDR2 SASEGT. In DNA form, the CDR3 reads TGTGCCAGCAGTGAAGTTGGGGGCCGGGAGACCCAGTACTTC. It is translated as CASSEVGGRETQYF.

This clone was counted many times. The chain is built from TRBV2 and TRBJ1-5; D call uncertain. The CDR3 spans 15 residues. Per germline, CDR1 SNHLY and CDR2 FYNNEI. Deletions cut 1 base from V and 0 bases from J, with 7 bases between. The CDR3 DNA sequence: TGTGCCAGCAGTGAAGGCCAAAATAGCAATCAGCCCCAGCATTTT. Its protein is CASSEGQNSNQPQHF.

The J gene is TRBJ2-2, the V gene TRBV6-2 or TRBV6-3; TRBD2 matches 12 bases. The CDR3 spans 16 residues. J was trimmed by 1 base and V by 10 bases; bases with no gene match: 7. The germline V gene encodes CDR1 MNHEY and CDR2 SVGEGT. The CDR3 region has the DNA TGTGCCACCCTCCCGGGACTAGCGGGGAACACCGGGGAGCTGTTTTTT. Translating it yields CATLPGLAGNTGELFF.

This clone was observed a handful of times. The V call is TRBV19, the J call TRBJ2-4; 10 bases agree with TRBD2. The CDR3 loop spans 15 amino acids. Germline CDR1 LNHDA, CDR2 SQIVND (reference sequence). The V gene end was trimmed by 7 bases and the J gene end by 5 bases; junction bases not matched to a gene: 8. CDR3 sequence: CASTISGGAQNIQYF. The CDR3 region has the DNA TGTGCCAGTACCATCAGCGGGGGGGCGCAAAACATTCAGTACTTC.

This clone came up many times. CDR3 nucleotides: TGTGCCAGCAGTTACTCGAGCGGATATGAGCAGTTCTTC. This translates into CASSYSSGYEQFF. V and J are TRBV6-5 and TRBJ2-1; D perhaps matches TRBD2 (5 bases). This CDR3 spans 13 amino acids. Trimming left V 0 bases short and J 8 bases short, with 8 bases between. Germline lookup yields CDR1 MNHEY and CDR2 SVGAGI.

In its sample, this clone ranks as medium-sized. The J gene is TRBJ2-2, the V gene TRBV10-3, with 9 positions matching TRBD1. This CDR3 has 15 residues. V was pared by 4 bases and J by 3 bases, with 3 bases of the junction left unmatched. The germline V gene encodes CDR1 ENHRY and CDR2 SYGVKD. CDR3 nucleotide sequence: TGTGCCATCAGTGGGGGACAGGGACACACCGGGGAGCTGTTTTTT. Its protein is CAISGGQGHTGELFF.

This clone has only a few counts. J is TRBJ2-1 and V is TRBV12-3 or TRBV12-4; unclear D gene. Trimming took off 3 bases at V and 8 bases at J, with 11 bases between the two ends. The CDR3 is made up of 13 amino acids. CDR3: CASSFLGFDEQFF. CDR3 in DNA: TGTGCCAGCAGTTTTTTGGGGTTCGATGAGCAGTTCTTC.

The sample holds many counts of this clone. The V gene is TRBV6-2 or TRBV6-3, the J gene TRBJ1-5; TRBD1 might be the D (6 bases). Germline loops: CDR1 MNHEY, CDR2 SVGEGT. V was shortened by 7 bases and J by 3 bases, with 16 bases between the two germline ends. The CDR3 length is 15 residues. CDR3 loop: CASTAPGANNQPQHF. CDR3 in DNA: TGTGCCAGCACCGCTCCGGGGGCGAACAATCAGCCCCAGCATTTT.

V and J are TRBV27 and TRBJ2-2, with a tentative D call TRBD2 (6 bases). This CDR3 spans 15 amino acids. CDR1 and CDR2 from the germline V gene are MNHEY and SMNVEV (reference sequence). The V end lost 9 bases, the J end lost 9 bases, and 23 bases lay between the germline ends. The CDR3 loop reads CARTSACTTSRELFF. The CDR3 coding sequence is TGTGCCAGAACCTCTGCGTGCACTACTAGCCGGGAGCTGTTTTTT.

Many counts were recorded for this clone. This chain uses TRBV29-1 with TRBJ1-1; possibly TRBD1 for D (5 bases). Germline-derived CDR1 and CDR2 are SQVTM and ANQGSEA. Trimming shortened V by 5 bases and J by 0 bases, and 13 bases separated the two germline ends. The CDR3 contains 14 residues. CDR3 nucleotide sequence: TGCAGCGTTATTCGAGGGACGGTGAACACTGAAGCTTTCTTT. It translates to CSVIRGTVNTEAFF.

This clone has at least ten counts. The J gene is TRBJ2-3, the V gene TRBV20-1, with a weak D call TRBD2 (5 bases). Germline V lookup: CDR1 DFQATT, CDR2 SNEGSKA (reference sequence). V was shortened by 4 bases and J by 4 bases, with 15 bases between the two germline ends. This CDR3 has 14 amino acids. The CDR3: CSAIKAGGADTQYF. In nucleotides, the CDR3 is TGCAGTGCTATAAAGGCGGGTGGGGCAGATACGCAGTATTTT.

The V gene is TRBV12-3 or TRBV12-4, the J gene TRBJ2-2; D perhaps matches TRBD1 (6 bases). V lost 6 bases to trimming and J lost 2 bases, with 16 bases between them. This CDR3 comprises 16 residues. This CDR3 is CASRPGHQKNTGELFF. CDR3 bases: TGTGCCAGCAGACCGGGACATCAAAAAAACACCGGGGAGCTGTTTTTT.

This clone was counted at least ten times. The rearrangement links TRBV29-1 to TRBJ2-2; the D gene is possibly TRBD2 (5 bases). Germline CDR1 and CDR2: SQVTM and ANQGSEA. V lost 5 bases and J 4 bases, leaving 11 bases between the germline ends. The CDR3 loop spans 13 amino acids. The chain's CDR3 is CSVKGERTGELFF. The CDR3 DNA reads as TGCAGCGTTAAGGGAGAACGCACCGGGGAGCTGTTTTTT.

This clone is a singleton in its sample. V gene TRBV11-2 combines with J gene TRBJ2-1; D is ambiguous. The CDR3 extends over 15 amino acids. Trimming cost V 0 bases and J 4 bases, with 10 bases left between them. Per the germline V gene, CDR1 is SGHAT and CDR2 is FQNNGV. CDR3: CASSLDFAVYNEQFF. CDR3 nucleotide sequence: TGTGCCAGCAGCTTAGATTTCGCAGTTTACAATGAGCAGTTCTTC.

This clone was detected only a few times. A much larger clone is a single base away; this may be a read error. This rearrangement joins TRBV2 to TRBJ2-5; perhaps TRBD2 as D (6 bases). Between the trimmed V and J ends, which lost 8 bases and 2 bases, there was a span of 12 bases. Germline V gives CDR1 SNHLY, CDR2 FYNNEI. The CDR3 loop spans 13 amino acids. CDR3 sequence reads: CASAGRFQETQYF. The CDR3 DNA follows: TGTGCCAGCGCCGGGAGATTTCAAGAGACCCAGTACTTC.

The rearrangement uses TRBV29-1 and TRBJ2-7; D is possibly TRBD1 (5 bases). V was pared by 0 bases and J by 2 bases, with 8 bases between. This CDR3 is 13 amino acids long. Looked up from germline, CDR1 is SQVTM and CDR2 is ANQGSEA. In nucleotides, the CDR3 is TGCAGCGTTGAAGACAGGGCGACCTACGAGCAGTACTTC. It specifies CSVEDRATYEQYF.

This clone was seen a single time. CDR3 DNA: TGTGCCAGCAGCTTCCCCGGGGGGACGGGGCACCGAGGTGAGCAGTTCTTC. It is translated as CASSFPGGTGHRGEQFF. The V and J genes are TRBV7-6 and TRBJ2-1; 7 bases are a match to TRBD2. From germline, CDR1 is SGHVS and CDR2 FNYEAQ. The CDR3 runs to 17 residues. Germline trimming cut 3 bases from V and 9 bases from J; bases unmatched to any gene: 17. Together with reference TRBV7-6 and TRBJ2-1, the CDR3 gives the full variable domain: GAGVSQSPRYKVTKRGQDVALRCDPISGHVSLYWYRQALGQGPEFLTYFNYEAQQDKSGLPNDRFSAERPEGSISTLTIQRTEQRDSAMYRCASSFPGGTGHRGEQFFGPGTRLTVL.

CDR3: CASSARAGDEQFF. In nucleotides, the CDR3 is TGTGCCAGCAGCGCCAGAGCGGGAGATGAGCAGTTCTTC. This chain uses TRBV5-8 with TRBJ2-1; 8 bases fit TRBD2. Looked up from germline, CDR1 is SGHTS and CDR2 is YDEGEE. The CDR3 sequence is 13 residues long. V lost 4 bases and J lost 8; bases outside the gene matches: 5.

This clone was counted many times. The V gene is TRBV19, the J gene TRBJ2-5; perhaps D is TRBD1 or TRBD2 (5 bases each). Germline V CDR1 and CDR2: LNHDA, SQIVND (reference sequence). This CDR3 spans 14 amino acids. Trimming stripped 1 base from V and 4 bases from J, with 10 bases between. CDR3 region: CASSIARGPETQYF. The CDR3, as DNA: TGTGCCAGTAGTATAGCCCGGGGCCCAGAGACCCAGTACTTC.

A note on this clone: One junction end does not reproduce the germline sequence, and a read error may be involved. The V call is TRBV28, the J call TRBJ1-6; no firm D call. The germline gives CDR1 MDHEN, CDR2 SYDVKM. This CDR3 has 16 residues. The chain's CDR3 is CANSLIYRTDNSPLHF. The CDR3 coding sequence is TGTGCCAACAGTTTAATTTATCGTACTGACAATTCACCCCTCCACTTT.

This clone has at least ten counts. V gene TRBV15 combines with J gene TRBJ2-7, with unresolved D. V was clipped by 6 bases and J by 1 base, with 13 bases between them. The CDR3 loop spans 14 amino acids. Germline CDR1 reads LNHNV; CDR2 reads YYDKDF (reference sequence). The CDR3 region is CATSLTRLSYEQYF. The CDR3 bases are TGTGCCACCAGTCTGACCCGGCTTTCCTACGAGCAGTACTTC.

At least ten counts were recorded for this clone. V gene TRBV24-1 combines with J gene TRBJ2-4; a weak D match, TRBD2 (6 bases). The germline CDR1 and CDR2 sequences are KGHDR and SFDVKD. The CDR3 covers 14 residues. V lost 2 bases and J 10 bases, leaving 14 bases between the germline ends. CDR3 sequence (DNA): TGTGCCACCAGTGATTCGCGGACTAACCCTATTCAGTACTTC. Its protein is CATSDSRTNPIQYF.

The gene calls are TRBV30 and TRBJ1-1; TRBD1 is a possible D gene (6 bases). The CDR3 length is 14 residues. CDR1 and CDR2 (germline): GTSNPN, SVGIG (reference sequence). Trimming took 2 bases from V and 5 from J, leaving 15 bases between them. The DNA for the CDR3 is TGTGCCTGGAGTAAACAGGGATTCGGGACTGAAGCTTTCTTT. Translating gives CAWSKQGFGTEAFF.

V usage is TRBV30 and J usage is TRBJ2-7; D is perhaps TRBD1 or TRBD2 (5 bases each). Between the trimmed V and J ends, which lost 2 bases and 4 bases, there was a span of 18 bases. This CDR3 comprises 15 residues. Germline CDR1 is GTSNPN and CDR2 is SVGIG (reference sequence). CDR3 bases: TGTGCCTGGAGTCCAATCGCCGGGGCAGATTACGAGCAGTACTTC. Residues: CAWSPIAGADYEQYF.

V gene TRBV27 combines with J gene TRBJ1-6; TRBD1 aligns across 10 bases. Looked up from germline, CDR1 is MNHEY and CDR2 is SMNVEV (reference sequence). The length of the CDR3 is 17 residues. V dropped 5 bases and J dropped 2; count of bases not matched to a gene: 6. This CDR3 is CASSPGQGSTYNSPLHF. In DNA form, the CDR3 reads TGTGCCAGCAGTCCGGGACAGGGGTCTACCTATAATTCACCCCTCCACTTT.

This clone was found many times. The genes are TRBV30 and TRBJ1-2; tentative D call: TRBD1 (6 bases). The germline CDR1 and CDR2 sequences are GTSNPN and SVGIG (reference sequence). The CDR3 contains 15 residues. V shed 1 base and J shed 6 bases, with 18 bases lying between them. DNA for the CDR3: TGTGCCTGGAGTGCGGACAGAGGGCCGGCGGATGGCTACACCTTC. Translating it yields CAWSADRGPADGYTF.